The rows below give T cell receptor beta chains drawn from one sample of a study of blood T cells in healthy people across ages. MiXCR was run by TCRdb on the 5' RACE reads, yielding one entry per CDR3 protein. The repertoire holds 550,000 to 600,000 distinct CDR3 sequences, with approximately 27% as singletons. Source material: blood. Receptors originate from a woman in her 70s in good health. The CDR3 runs from the conserved cysteine through the conserved F or W. The order of the fields is V gene, J gene, CDR3 length, D gene, clone size, CDR3 DNA, CDR3 protein. A D gene is named only where the DNA matches it firmly. Rows may omit the clone size; those that give it use once, few, many or a size class.

v_gene: TRBV7-7
j_gene: TRBJ2-5
len: 13
d_gene: NA
abundance: few
CDR3nt: TGTGCCAGCAGGAATACAGGGACAGAGACCCAGTACTTC
CDR3aa: CASRNTGTETQYF

v_gene: TRBV10-3
j_gene: TRBJ1-2
len: 15
d_gene: TRBD1
abundance: NA
CDR3nt: TGTGCCATCAGTGAGATGGACAGGGACGACTATGGCTACACCTTC
CDR3aa: CAISEMDRDDYGYTF

v_gene: TRBV5-4
j_gene: TRBJ2-1
len: 15
d_gene: NA
abundance: few
CDR3nt: TGTGCCAGCAGCCCTGTCGGGGGACGCTACAATGAGCAGTTCTTC
CDR3aa: CASSPVGGRYNEQFF

v_gene: TRBV5-1
j_gene: TRBJ2-7
len: 15
d_gene: NA
abundance: NA
CDR3nt: TGCGCCAGCAGCTTTGACAGCGAGAGTGGGTACGAGCAGTACTTC
CDR3aa: CASSFDSESGYEQYF

v_gene: TRBV11-2
j_gene: TRBJ2-7
len: 15
d_gene: TRBD1
abundance: many
CDR3nt: TGTGCCAGCAGCGACGGACAGGGAATTGCCTACGAGCAGTACTTC
CDR3aa: CASSDGQGIAYEQYF

v_gene: TRBV3-1
j_gene: TRBJ2-7
len: 18
d_gene: TRBD1
abundance: few
CDR3nt: TGTGCCAGCAGCCAAGATCGTGGGACAGGGGGCCCAATTTACGAGCAGTACTTC
CDR3aa: CASSQDRGTGGPIYEQYF

v_gene: TRBV24-1
j_gene: TRBJ2-3
len: 16
d_gene: NA
abundance: NA
CDR3nt: TGTGCCACCAGTGATTCGGCCCACGAGGGGGGAGAAACGCAGTATTTT
CDR3aa: CATSDSAHEGGETQYF

v_gene: TRBV4-2
j_gene: TRBJ1-6
len: 15
d_gene: TRBD1
abundance: NA
CDR3nt: TGTGCCAGCAGGATAGGACAGGACGGAGATTCACCCCTCCACTTT
CDR3aa: CASRIGQDGDSPLHF

v_gene: TRBV6-2/TRBV6-3
j_gene: TRBJ2-7
len: 14
d_gene: TRBD2
abundance: few
CDR3nt: TGTGCCAGCAGTTATGACTGGGGGGGGAACGAGCAGTACTTC
CDR3aa: CASSYDWGGNEQYF

v_gene: TRBV5-1
j_gene: TRBJ2-5
len: 14
d_gene: TRBD2
abundance: few
CDR3nt: TGCGCCAGCGGAAGTAGCGGGGGTAGGGAGACCCAGTACTTC
CDR3aa: CASGSSGGRETQYF

v_gene: TRBV20-1
j_gene: TRBJ2-1
len: 13
d_gene: NA
abundance: NA
CDR3nt: TGCAGTGTCCCGCTTGGGCAGAGGAATGAGCAGTCCTTC
CDR3aa: CSVPLGQRNEQSF

v_gene: TRBV5-5
j_gene: TRBJ2-2
len: 16
d_gene: NA
abundance: NA
CDR3nt: TGTGCCAGCAGCTCTCAGGGGGGGCCGAACACCGGGGAGCTGTTTTTT
CDR3aa: CASSSQGGPNTGELFF

v_gene: TRBV20-1
j_gene: TRBJ2-5
len: 12
d_gene: NA
abundance: few
CDR3nt: TGCAATGCTCGGGTGAGGGAAGAGACCCAGTACTTC
CDR3aa: CNARVREETQYF

v_gene: TRBV4-2
j_gene: TRBJ2-7
len: 15
d_gene: TRBD2
abundance: NA
CDR3nt: TGTGCCAGCAGCCAAGAGCGGGGGGGCTCCTACGAGCAGTACTTC
CDR3aa: CASSQERGGSYEQYF

v_gene: TRBV27
j_gene: TRBJ1-2
len: 16
d_gene: TRBD1
abundance: NA
CDR3nt: TGTGCCAGCAGTTTATCCAGGGGGTTGTCTAGCTATGGCTACACCTTC
CDR3aa: CASSLSRGLSSYGYTF

v_gene: TRBV2
j_gene: TRBJ2-5
len: 14
d_gene: NA
abundance: once
CDR3nt: TGTGCCAGCAGTGTTCGGGCCTACCAAGAGACCCAGTACTTC
CDR3aa: CASSVRAYQETQYF

v_gene: TRBV24-1
j_gene: TRBJ2-1
len: 11
d_gene: NA
abundance: few
CDR3nt: TGTGCCACTAGCTACTCGAATGAGCAGTTCTTC
CDR3aa: CATSYSNEQFF

v_gene: TRBV12-3/TRBV12-4
j_gene: TRBJ1-3
len: 15
d_gene: NA
abundance: NA
CDR3nt: TGTGCTAGCAGTCGCTTAAGACGCACTGGAAACACCATATATTTT
CDR3aa: CASSRLRRTGNTIYF

v_gene: TRBV24-1
j_gene: TRBJ1-5
len: 18
d_gene: TRBD1
abundance: few
CDR3nt: TGTGCCACCAGTGACTCTGCCCCGGGACAGCTTGGATATCAGCCCCAGCATTTT
CDR3aa: CATSDSAPGQLGYQPQHF

v_gene: TRBV7-2
j_gene: TRBJ2-7
len: 15
d_gene: TRBD2
abundance: few
CDR3nt: TGTGCCAGCAGCTTAGAACTAGCGGGAACCTACGAGCAGTACTTC
CDR3aa: CASSLELAGTYEQYF

v_gene: TRBV3-1
j_gene: TRBJ1-1
len: 15
d_gene: NA
abundance: NA
CDR3nt: TGTGCCAGCAGCCGACAGGACGGAGGGGACACTGAAGCTTTCTTT
CDR3aa: CASSRQDGGDTEAFF

v_gene: TRBV7-9
j_gene: TRBJ1-2
len: 14
d_gene: NA
abundance: few
CDR3nt: TGTGCCAGCAGCTTGCAGGAAATGAGCTATGGCTACACCTTC
CDR3aa: CASSLQEMSYGYTF

v_gene: TRBV7-2
j_gene: TRBJ1-2
len: 17
d_gene: TRBD1
abundance: few
CDR3nt: TGTGCCAGCAGTTCTTCTCCGGGACAGCGCTTCACCTATGGCTACACCTTC
CDR3aa: CASSSSPGQRFTYGYTF

v_gene: TRBV29-1
j_gene: TRBJ2-7
len: 12
d_gene: TRBD1
abundance: NA
CDR3nt: TGCAGCGTGGCCGGGACAGAGCCCGAGCAGTACTTC
CDR3aa: CSVAGTEPEQYF

v_gene: TRBV11-3
j_gene: TRBJ2-1
len: 15
d_gene: NA
abundance: NA
CDR3nt: TGTGCCAGCAGCTCGGTCCAAATAGGGCATCAGGAGCAGTTCTTC
CDR3aa: CASSSVQIGHQEQFF

v_gene: TRBV28
j_gene: TRBJ2-5
len: 15
d_gene: NA
abundance: NA
CDR3nt: TGTGCCAGCAGTTTATGGCAGACTGGTCAAGAGACCCAGTACTTC
CDR3aa: CASSLWQTGQETQYF

v_gene: TRBV20-1
j_gene: TRBJ2-3
len: 15
d_gene: TRBD1
abundance: NA
CDR3nt: TGCAGTGCTGGACCGTCAGGGGGCCTTACCTATACGCAGTATTTT
CDR3aa: CSAGPSGGLTYTQYF

v_gene: TRBV12-3/TRBV12-4
j_gene: TRBJ2-4
len: 12
d_gene: NA
abundance: few
CDR3nt: TGTGCCAGCAGTTTCCCGTCAAACATTCAGTACTTC
CDR3aa: CASSFPSNIQYF

v_gene: TRBV20-1
j_gene: TRBJ2-2
len: 12
d_gene: NA
abundance: few
CDR3nt: TGCAGTGCTAGAGATGGGACCGGGGAGCTGTTTTTT
CDR3aa: CSARDGTGELFF

v_gene: TRBV6-2/TRBV6-3
j_gene: TRBJ2-3
len: 14
d_gene: NA
abundance: NA
CDR3nt: TGTGCCAGCAGGGTCATAGGGAGCACAGATGCGCAGTATTTT
CDR3aa: CASRVIGSTDAQYF

v_gene: TRBV5-1
j_gene: TRBJ2-7
len: 16
d_gene: TRBD1
abundance: once
CDR3nt: TGCGCCAGCAGGAATAATCCGGGACAGGCAACCTACGAGCAGTACTTC
CDR3aa: CASRNNPGQATYEQYF

v_gene: TRBV29-1
j_gene: TRBJ1-1
len: 12
d_gene: NA
abundance: few
CDR3nt: TGCAGCGTTGATAGGTCGAGTACTGAAGCTTTCTTT
CDR3aa: CSVDRSSTEAFF

v_gene: TRBV7-2
j_gene: TRBJ1-4
len: 16
d_gene: NA
abundance: few
CDR3nt: TGTGCCAGCAGCATGGGACGCCCGGCAACTAATGAAAAACTGTTTTTT
CDR3aa: CASSMGRPATNEKLFF

v_gene: TRBV7-9
j_gene: TRBJ1-4
len: 12
d_gene: NA
abundance: NA
CDR3nt: TGTGCCACCAGTATCCCGAATGAAAAACTGTTTTTT
CDR3aa: CATSIPNEKLFF

v_gene: TRBV20-1
j_gene: TRBJ2-1
len: 14
d_gene: TRBD1
abundance: few
CDR3nt: TGCAGTGCTAGAGCGGGACAGGTTGACAATGAGCAGTTCTTC
CDR3aa: CSARAGQVDNEQFF

v_gene: TRBV4-2
j_gene: TRBJ2-2
len: 14
d_gene: NA
abundance: NA
CDR3nt: TGTGCCAGCAGCCAAGAGCAGGCTGCCGGGGAGCTGTTTTTT
CDR3aa: CASSQEQAAGELFF

v_gene: TRBV6-2/TRBV6-3
j_gene: TRBJ2-7
len: 14
d_gene: TRBD1
abundance: NA
CDR3nt: TGTGCCAGCAGTCCGGGACAGGCAGCCTACGAGCAGTACTTC
CDR3aa: CASSPGQAAYEQYF

v_gene: TRBV3-1
j_gene: TRBJ1-2
len: 11
d_gene: NA
abundance: few
CDR3nt: TGTGCCAGCAACGGGGCAGGAGGCTACACCTTC
CDR3aa: CASNGAGGYTF

v_gene: TRBV7-9
j_gene: TRBJ1-4
len: 12
d_gene: TRBD1
abundance: few
CDR3nt: TGTGCCAGTAGCATACAGGGGGAAAAACTGTTTTTT
CDR3aa: CASSIQGEKLFF

v_gene: TRBV5-1
j_gene: TRBJ2-1
len: 16
d_gene: NA
abundance: NA
CDR3nt: TGCGCCAGCAGCTTGGTTTCAGGGGCTGGGAACAATGAGCAGTTCTTC
CDR3aa: CASSLVSGAGNNEQFF